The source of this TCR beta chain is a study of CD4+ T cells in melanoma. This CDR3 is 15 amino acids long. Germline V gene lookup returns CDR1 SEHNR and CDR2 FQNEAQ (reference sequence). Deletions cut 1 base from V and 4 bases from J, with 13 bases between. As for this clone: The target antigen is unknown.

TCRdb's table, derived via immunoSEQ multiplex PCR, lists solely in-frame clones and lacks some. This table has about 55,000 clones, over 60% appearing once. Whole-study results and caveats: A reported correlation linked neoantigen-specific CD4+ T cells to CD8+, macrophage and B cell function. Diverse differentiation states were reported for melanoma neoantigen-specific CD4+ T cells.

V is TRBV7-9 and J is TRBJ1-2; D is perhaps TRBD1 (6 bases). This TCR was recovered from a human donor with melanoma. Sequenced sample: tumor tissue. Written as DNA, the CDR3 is TGTGCCAGCAGCTTAGTGGGGGCGGAGTTCTATGGCTACACCTTC. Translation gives CASSLVGAEFYGYTF.